The 4 T cell receptor beta chains listed next were all sequenced from one sample in a study of blood T cells in healthy people across ages. With a J-beta primer mix and a sample-barcoded 5' primer, a second PCR ran about 6 to 11 cycles. TCRdb reprocessed the 5' RACE reads via MiXCR and lists one record per CDR3 protein. The sample contains 800,000 or so distinct CDR3 sequences, around half of which appear only once. Sequencing input: blood. The receptors shown here come from a man aged 80 or over in good health.

The V call is TRBV4-2, the J call TRBJ1-6; unclear D gene. Per germline, CDR1 LGHNA and CDR2 YNFKEQ. V lost 5 bases and J 6 bases, leaving 14 bases between the germline ends. CDR3 size: 15 residues. The CDR3 DNA follows: TGTGCCAGCAGCTCCCCTAGGGCCCCTAATTCACCCCTCCACTTT. Protein: CASSSPRAPNSPLHF.

This clonotype was seen only a few times. V usage is TRBV25-1 and J usage is TRBJ2-5, with 10 nucleotides matching TRBD2. Germline trimming cut 3 bases from V and 5 bases from J; bases unmatched to any gene: 15. CDR3 size: 18 residues. The germline V gene encodes CDR1 MGHDK and CDR2 SYGVNS. The CDR3 protein is CASSDRRGGSGRLETQYF. CDR3 in DNA: TGTGCCAGCAGTGATCGCAGGGGTGGTAGCGGGAGGTTGGAGACCCAGTACTTC. The full variable domain, with the rest looked up from reference TRBV25-1 and TRBJ2-5, is EADIYQTPRYLVIGTGKKITLECSQTMGHDKMYWYQQDPGMELHLIHYSYGVNSTEKGDLSSESTVSRIRTEHFPLTLESARPSHTSQYLCASSDRRGGSGRLETQYFGPGTRLLVL.

The chain combines TRBV4-2 with TRBJ2-5; 12 positions match TRBD2. The CDR3 covers 18 residues. J gave up 1 base and V 0 bases, and 6 bases lay outside the gene matches. Germline V gene lookup returns CDR1 LGHNA and CDR2 YNFKEQ. The CDR3 nucleotides are TGTGCCAGCAGCCAAGAATCCTCTAGCGGGAGGGTCCAAGAGACCCAGTACTTC. This gives the protein CASSQESSSGRVQETQYF.

This rearrangement joins TRBV29-1 to TRBJ2-1; D perhaps matches TRBD1 (6 bases). The CDR3 runs to 15 residues. V lost 1 base and J 4 bases, leaving 14 bases between the germline ends. The germline CDR1 and CDR2 sequences are SQVTM and ANQGSEA. The CDR3 reads CSVEVDRIGYNEQFF. In nucleotides, the CDR3 is TGCAGCGTTGAAGTTGACAGGATAGGTTACAATGAGCAGTTCTTC.